Listed below are T cell receptor beta chains from one sample, sequenced in a study of blood T cell repertoires in COVID-19. Method: immunoSEQ multiplex PCR; TCRdb's copy keeps in-frame clones and lacks some. Here the sample spans 45,000 to 50,000 clones, 83% being singletons. What was sequenced was peripheral blood. These receptor sequences come from a man aged 80 or over in a cohort sampled during active COVID-19. CDR3s leave out the opening cysteine and the closing phenylalanine or tryptophan. A D gene is named only where the DNA matches it firmly.

>TRBJ2-3|16|TRBD2|TRBV7-9
ASSSQSLGTSGRPTQY
>TRBJ1-1|13|-|TRBV28
ASLPPRGMNTEAF
>TRBJ1-4|13|-|TRBV5-1
ASSFSQGGNEKLF
>TRBJ2-5|13|TRBD2|TRBV24-1
ATSDTSGDQETQY
>TRBJ1-2|15|TRBD1|TRBV3-1/TRBV3-2
ASSQVGDRGRIYGYT
>TRBJ2-3|11|-|TRBV7-9
ASSLEAGHTQY
>TRBJ1-1|12|-|TRBV18
ASSPQGLNTEAF
>TRBJ1-1|11|-|TRBV19
ASSITANTEAF
>TRBJ2-3|17|-|TRBV27
ASSTMYGSIKVNTDTQY
>TRBJ2-3|12|-|TRBV11-3
ASSVSPSTDTQY
>TRBJ2-7|11|TRBD1|TRBV9
ASSIRTGGEQY
>TRBJ2-1|14|-|TRBV10-1
ASSENSQGGYNEQF
>TRBJ1-6|16|TRBD1|TRBV10-3
AISSVTDRDSYNSPLH
>TRBJ2-1|13|TRBD2|TRBV4-1
ASSRLAGVYNEQF
>TRBJ2-2|15|-|TRBV4-1
ASSQDVGGLGTGELF
>TRBJ2-1|12|-|TRBV2
ASSGLGSYNEQF
>TRBJ1-2|10|-|TRBV18
ASSHASYGYT
>TRBJ2-6|17|-|TRBV7-2
ASSLPLTGVGAGANVLT
>TRBJ2-3|12|-|TRBV6-2/TRBV6-3
ASSYNYQSDTQY
>TRBJ2-3|13|TRBD2|TRBV6-2/TRBV6-3
ASSYGGGRTDTQY
>TRBJ2-1|15|TRBD2|TRBV4-1
ASSQDSSGGSYNEQF
>TRBJ2-7|13|-|TRBV7-8
ASSLVSNRYYEQY
>TRBJ1-2|12|TRBD1|TRBV6-5
ASSRDRGAYGYT
>TRBJ1-3|12|TRBD1|TRBV6-6
ASIRTGVGNTIY
>TRBJ2-7|11|TRBD1|TRBV12-3/TRBV12-4
ASSRDSYYEQY
>TRBJ2-3|15|-|TRBV2
ATGGTNGGADTDTQY
>TRBJ2-2|15|TRBD2|TRBV11-2
ASSYIAGGLNTGELF
>TRBJ1-1|13|TRBD1|TRBV18
ASSQGAGTNTEAF
>TRBJ2-3|16|TRBD2|TRBV9
ASSVVGSGGTSTDTQY
>TRBJ2-7|10|-|TRBV6-5
ASSYQGAEQY
>TRBJ2-5|14|-|TRBV3-1/TRBV3-2
ASSHAWTSNQETQY
>TRBJ1-5|14|TRBD1|TRBV19
ASSSQGAQGNQPQH
>TRBJ2-2|11|-|TRBV2
ASRLRESGELF
>TRBJ1-3|12|TRBD1|TRBV10-3
AISGGQGGNTIY
>TRBJ2-3|15|-|TRBV5-1
ASSLDLQEKRTDTQY
>TRBJ2-3|12|-|TRBV29-1
SGARTAKTDTQY
>TRBJ2-6|15|-|TRBV27
ASTMTRSYSGANVLT
>TRBJ2-1|15|-|TRBV27
ASSAPRTAYSAGVQF
>TRBJ2-5|13|TRBD2|TRBV4-1
ASSPRTSGQETQY
>TRBJ2-1|14|-|TRBV24-1
ATSDPQRLSSGEQF
>TRBJ1-2|14|TRBD1|TRBV3-1/TRBV3-2
ASSQDLAQGVYGYT
>TRBJ2-7|12|-|TRBV6-5
ASSYLLSGYEQY
>TRBJ2-1|14|TRBD2|TRBV7-2
ASSGFGRGEYNEQF
>TRBJ1-3|13|TRBD1|TRBV7-9
AGARGTGGGNTIY
>TRBJ2-5|12|TRBD1|TRBV5-1
ASSLEGARETQY